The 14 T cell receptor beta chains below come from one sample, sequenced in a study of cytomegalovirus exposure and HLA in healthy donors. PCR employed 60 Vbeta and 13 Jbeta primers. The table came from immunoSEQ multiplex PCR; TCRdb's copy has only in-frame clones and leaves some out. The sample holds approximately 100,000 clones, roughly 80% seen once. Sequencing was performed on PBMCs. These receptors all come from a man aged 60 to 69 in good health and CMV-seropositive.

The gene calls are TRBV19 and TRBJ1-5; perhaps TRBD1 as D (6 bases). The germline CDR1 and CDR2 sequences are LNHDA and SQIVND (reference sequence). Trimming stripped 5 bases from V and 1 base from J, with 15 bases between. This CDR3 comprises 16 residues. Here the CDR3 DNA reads TGTGCCAGTAGTTATGCGGGGGCTCGAAGCAATCAGCCCCAGCATTTT. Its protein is CASSYAGARSNQPQHF.

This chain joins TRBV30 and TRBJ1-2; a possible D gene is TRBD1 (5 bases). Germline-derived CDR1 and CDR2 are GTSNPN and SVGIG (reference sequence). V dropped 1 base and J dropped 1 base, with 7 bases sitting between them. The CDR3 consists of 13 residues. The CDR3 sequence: CAWSGQINYGYTF. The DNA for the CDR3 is TGTGCCTGGAGTGGACAGATTAACTATGGCTACACCTTC.

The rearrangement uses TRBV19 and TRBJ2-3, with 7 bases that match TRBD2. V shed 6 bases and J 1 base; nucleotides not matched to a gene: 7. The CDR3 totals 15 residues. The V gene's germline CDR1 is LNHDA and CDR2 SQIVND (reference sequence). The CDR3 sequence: CASRNERGGTDTQYF. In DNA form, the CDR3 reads TGTGCCAGTAGAAACGAACGGGGGGGCACAGATACGCAGTATTTT.

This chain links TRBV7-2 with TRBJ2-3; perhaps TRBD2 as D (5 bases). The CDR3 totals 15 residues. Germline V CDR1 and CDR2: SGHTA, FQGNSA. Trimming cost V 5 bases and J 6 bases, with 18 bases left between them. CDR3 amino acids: CASSLRRAPGDTQYF. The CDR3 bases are TGTGCCAGCAGCCTACGAAGGGCTCCGGGGGATACGCAGTATTTT. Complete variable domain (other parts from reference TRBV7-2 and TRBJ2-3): GAGVSQSPSNKVTEKGKDVELRCDPISGHTALYWYRQSLGQGLEFLIYFQGNSAPDKSGLPSDRFSAERTGGSVSTLTIQRTQQEDSAVYLCASSLRRAPGDTQYFGPGTRLTVL.

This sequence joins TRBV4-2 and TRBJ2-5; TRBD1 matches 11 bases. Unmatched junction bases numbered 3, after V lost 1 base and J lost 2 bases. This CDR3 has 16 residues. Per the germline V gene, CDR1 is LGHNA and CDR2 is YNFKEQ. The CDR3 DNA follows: TGTGCCAGCAGCCAAGGCGGACAGGGGGCTCAAGAGACCCAGTACTTC. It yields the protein CASSQGGQGAQETQYF.

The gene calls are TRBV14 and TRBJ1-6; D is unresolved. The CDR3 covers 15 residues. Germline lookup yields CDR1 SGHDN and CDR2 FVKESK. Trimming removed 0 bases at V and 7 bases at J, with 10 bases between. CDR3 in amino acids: CASSQDPAGNSPLHF. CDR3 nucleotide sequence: TGTGCCAGCAGCCAAGATCCCGCGGGGAATTCACCCCTCCACTTT.

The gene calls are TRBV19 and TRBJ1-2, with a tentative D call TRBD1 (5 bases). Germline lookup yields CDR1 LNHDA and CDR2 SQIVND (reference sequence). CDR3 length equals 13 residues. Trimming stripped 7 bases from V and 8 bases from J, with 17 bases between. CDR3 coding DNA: TGTGCCAGTACCCCACAGGCCTCTCGGGGCTACACCTTC. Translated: CASTPQASRGYTF.

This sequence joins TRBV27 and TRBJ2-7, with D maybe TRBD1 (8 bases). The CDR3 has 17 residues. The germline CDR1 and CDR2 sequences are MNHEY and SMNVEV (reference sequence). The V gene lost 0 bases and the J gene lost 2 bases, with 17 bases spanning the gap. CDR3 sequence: CASSLSGGTGTTYEQYF. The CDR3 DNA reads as TGTGCCAGCAGTTTATCGGGGGGGACAGGAACCACCTACGAGCAGTACTTC.

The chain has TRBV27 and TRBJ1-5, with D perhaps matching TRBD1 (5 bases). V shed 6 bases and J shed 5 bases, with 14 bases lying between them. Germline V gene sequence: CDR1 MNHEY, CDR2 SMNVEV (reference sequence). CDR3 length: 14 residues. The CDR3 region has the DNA TGTGCCAGCAGCCGGGACTCGACCCATCAGCCCCAGCATTTT. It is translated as CASSRDSTHQPQHF.

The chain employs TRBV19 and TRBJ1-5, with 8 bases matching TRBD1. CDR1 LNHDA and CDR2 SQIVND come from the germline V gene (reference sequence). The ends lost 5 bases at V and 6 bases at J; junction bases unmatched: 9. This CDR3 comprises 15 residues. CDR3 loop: CASSPGQVLAQPQHF. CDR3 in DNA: TGTGCCAGTAGTCCGGGACAGGTCTTGGCTCAGCCCCAGCATTTT.

CDR3 residues: CASSLAAGTSGTYEQYF. The CDR3 DNA follows: TGTGCCAGCAGCTTGGCCGCCGGGACTAGCGGGACCTACGAGCAGTACTTC. The J gene is TRBJ2-7, the V gene TRBV5-4, with 13 bases matching TRBD2. The CDR3 covers 17 residues. J lost 2 bases, V lost 0 bases, and 5 bases had no gene match. Germline V gene sequence: CDR1 SGHNT, CDR2 YYREEE (reference sequence).

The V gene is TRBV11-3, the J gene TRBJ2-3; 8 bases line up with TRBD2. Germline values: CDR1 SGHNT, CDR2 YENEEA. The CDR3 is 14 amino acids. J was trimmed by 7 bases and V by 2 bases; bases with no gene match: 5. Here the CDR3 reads CASSLNGLAYTQYF. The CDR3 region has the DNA TGTGCCAGCAGCTTAAACGGACTAGCATATACGCAGTATTTT.

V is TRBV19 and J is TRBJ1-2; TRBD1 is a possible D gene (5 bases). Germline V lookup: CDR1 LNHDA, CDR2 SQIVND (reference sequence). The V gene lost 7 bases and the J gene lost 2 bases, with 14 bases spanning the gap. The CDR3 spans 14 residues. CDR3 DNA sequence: TGTGCCAGTACCCGGGGGGGAGAAAACTATGGCTACACCTTC. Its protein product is CASTRGGENYGYTF.

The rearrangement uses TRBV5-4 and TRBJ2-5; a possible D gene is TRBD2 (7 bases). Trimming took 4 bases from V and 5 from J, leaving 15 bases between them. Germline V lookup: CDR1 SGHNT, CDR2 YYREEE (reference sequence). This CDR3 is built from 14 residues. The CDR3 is CASSVYGGLETQYF. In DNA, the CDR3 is TGTGCCAGCAGCGTGTACGGGGGGCTGGAGACCCAGTACTTC.